This T cell receptor beta chain was recorded in a study of T-cell memory formation after mild COVID-19. In TCRdb, the 5' RACE reads were re-called with MiXCR into one record per CDR3 protein. The table shows approximately 450,000 distinct CDR3 sequences, with 18% occurring only once. This TCR was sampled from an adult woman who had mild COVID-19 (a few samples of this study predate the infection). Cell type and time point are not known. The specimen was PBMCs or a T cell subset sorted from them (not recorded which).

CDR3: CSVEESPIRETQYF. DNA of the CDR3: TGCAGCGTTGAAGAGTCCCCTATTCGGGAGACCCAGTACTTC. This chain joins TRBV29-1 and TRBJ2-5, with D hard to call. The V gene lost 0 bases and the J gene lost 5 bases, with 13 bases spanning the gap. The CDR3 is 14 amino acids. From germline, CDR1 is SQVTM and CDR2 ANQGSEA.